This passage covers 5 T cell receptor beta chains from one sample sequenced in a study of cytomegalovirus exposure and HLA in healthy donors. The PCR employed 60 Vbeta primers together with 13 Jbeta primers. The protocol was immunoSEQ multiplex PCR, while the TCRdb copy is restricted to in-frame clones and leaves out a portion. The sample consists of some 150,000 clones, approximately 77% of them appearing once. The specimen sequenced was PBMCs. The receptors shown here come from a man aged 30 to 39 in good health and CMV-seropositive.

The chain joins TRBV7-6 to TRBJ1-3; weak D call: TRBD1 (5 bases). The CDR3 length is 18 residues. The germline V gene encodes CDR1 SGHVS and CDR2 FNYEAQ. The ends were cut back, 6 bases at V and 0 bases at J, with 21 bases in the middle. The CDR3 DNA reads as TGTGCCAGCAGTCCTGCCCCCAGGGATCTACACTCTGGAAACACCATATATTTT. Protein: CASSPAPRDLHSGNTIYF.

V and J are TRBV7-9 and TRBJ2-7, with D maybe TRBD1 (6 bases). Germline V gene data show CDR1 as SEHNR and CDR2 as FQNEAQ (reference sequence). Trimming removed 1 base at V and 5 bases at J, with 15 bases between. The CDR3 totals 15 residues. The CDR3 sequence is CASSLVPRGADEQYF. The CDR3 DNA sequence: TGTGCCAGCAGCTTAGTTCCCAGGGGCGCGGACGAGCAGTACTTC.

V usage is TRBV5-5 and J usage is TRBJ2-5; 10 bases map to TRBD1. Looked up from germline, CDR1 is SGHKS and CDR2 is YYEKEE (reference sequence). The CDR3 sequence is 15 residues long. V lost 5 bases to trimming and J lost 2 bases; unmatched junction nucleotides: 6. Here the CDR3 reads CASSSPGQGQETQYF. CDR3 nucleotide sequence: TGTGCCAGCAGTTCACCGGGACAGGGGCAAGAGACCCAGTACTTC.

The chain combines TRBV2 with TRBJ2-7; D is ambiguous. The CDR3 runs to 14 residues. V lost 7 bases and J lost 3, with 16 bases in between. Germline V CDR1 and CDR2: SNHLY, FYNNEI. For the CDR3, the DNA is TGTGCCAGCACTGAGAGCGTCGGATACTACGAGCAGTACTTC. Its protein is CASTESVGYYEQYF.

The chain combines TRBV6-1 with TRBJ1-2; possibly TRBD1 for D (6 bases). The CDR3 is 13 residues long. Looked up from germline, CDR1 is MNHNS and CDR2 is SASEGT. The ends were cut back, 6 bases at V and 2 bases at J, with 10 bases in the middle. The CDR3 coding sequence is TGTGCCAGCAGACTCACAGGGAACTATGGCTACACCTTC. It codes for CASRLTGNYGYTF.